These 27 T cell receptor beta chains originate from one sample sequenced in a study of T cell responses to AZD1222 COVID-19 vaccine. Sequencing used immunoSEQ multiplex PCR; TCRdb keeps in-frame clones, though not all of them. This sample has 110,000 or so clones, with around 90% found just once. The sample here was peripheral blood, taken 28 days after the second AZD1222 dose. The receptors here all came from an adult who received the AZD1222 COVID-19 vaccine.

The chain links TRBV7-2 to TRBJ2-3, with 8 bases identical to TRBD1. The V and J ends lost 5 bases and 4 bases, in that order; junction bases with no gene match: 5. Per the germline V gene, CDR1 is SGHTA and CDR2 is FQGNSA. This CDR3 comprises 14 residues. The CDR3, as DNA: TGTGCCAGCAGCCCGGACAGGGCTGCAGATACGCAGTATTTT. This encodes CASSPDRAADTQYF.

The genes are TRBV9 and TRBJ1-1, with D unresolved. V lost 0 bases, J lost 1 base, and 1 base lay in between. CDR3 length: 12 amino acids. Germline CDR1 and CDR2: SGDLS and YYNGEE. The CDR3 coding sequence is TGTGCCAGCAGCGTAGCGAACACTGAAGCTTTCTTT. Amino acids: CASSVANTEAFF.

The chain couples TRBV13 to TRBJ2-7; possible D gene TRBD1, 5 bases. Germline lookup yields CDR1 PRHDT and CDR2 FYEKMQ (reference sequence). V was pared by 7 bases and J by 0 bases, with 19 bases between. The CDR3 is 16 residues long. The CDR3 DNA sequence: TGTGCCAGCAAAATGGGGCGACGGGCCGCCTCCTACGAGCAGTACTTC. This gives the protein CASKMGRRAASYEQYF.

This chain connects TRBV4-2 to TRBJ2-7, with 10 positions matching TRBD1. J gave up 0 bases and V 0 bases, and 2 bases lay outside the gene matches. The CDR3 runs to 16 residues. Germline V lookup: CDR1 LGHNA, CDR2 YNFKEQ. The CDR3 DNA reads as TGTGCCAGCAGCCAAGAGGGACAGGGGCCCTCCTACGAGCAGTACTTC. This translates into CASSQEGQGPSYEQYF.

As for this clone: An end of the junction does not agree with germline; a read error may underlie this. J is TRBJ1-5 and V is TRBV7-9, with TRBD1 identical over 10 bases. Germline V gene data show CDR1 as SEHNR and CDR2 as FQNEAQ (reference sequence). This CDR3 is built from 16 residues. The CDR3 loop is CASSLGDRGRNQPQRF. CDR3 coding DNA: TGTGCCAGCAGCTTAGGGGACAGGGGACGCAATCAGCCCCAGCGTTTT.

This chain links TRBV14 with TRBJ2-2; D call uncertain. The CDR3 runs 14 residues. Germline V lookup: CDR1 SGHDN, CDR2 FVKESK. The V end lost 3 bases, the J end lost 6 bases, and 11 bases lay between the germline ends. The CDR3 is CASSHLVRPGELFF. The CDR3 bases are TGTGCCAGCAGCCATTTAGTGCGGCCCGGGGAGCTGTTTTTT. The full variable domain, in which reference TRBV14 and TRBJ2-2 provide the parts outside the CDR3, is EAGVTQFPSHSVIEKGQTVTLRCDPISGHDNLYWYRRVMGKEIKFLLHFVKESKQDESGMPNNRFLAERTGGTYSTLKVQPAELEDSGVYFCASSHLVRPGELFFGEGSRLTVL.

The chain uses TRBV5-4 and TRBJ1-3, with D possibly matching TRBD1 (5 bases). Germline CDR1 is SGHNT and CDR2 is YYREEE (reference sequence). V lost 3 bases and J 4 bases, leaving 11 bases between the germline ends. The length of the CDR3 is 14 residues. The CDR3, as DNA: TGTGCCAGCAGCTCGCCCGAGGGGGGAAACACCATATATTTT. As protein: CASSSPEGGNTIYF.

V and J are TRBV9 and TRBJ1-4, with unresolved D. Per germline, CDR1 SGDLS and CDR2 YYNGEE. V lost 7 bases to trimming and J lost 0 bases, with 10 bases between them. This CDR3 spans 14 amino acids. In nucleotides, the CDR3 is TGTGCCAGCGGAGACCGAGCAACTAATGAAAAACTGTTTTTT. It yields the protein CASGDRATNEKLFF.

The chain joins TRBV27 to TRBJ2-7, with 7 bases fitting TRBD1. The CDR3 contains 14 residues. The J segment lost 5 bases and the V segment lost 3 bases, leaving 7 bases of the junction unmatched. Germline lookup yields CDR1 MNHEY and CDR2 SMNVEV (reference sequence). The CDR3 DNA reads as TGTGCCAGCAGTTTGGGCTGGGGACAGCACGAGCAGTACTTC. It codes for CASSLGWGQHEQYF.

V usage is TRBV10-3 and J usage is TRBJ1-4; perhaps TRBD1 as D (5 bases). The length of the CDR3 is 17 residues. Germline CDR1 ENHRY, CDR2 SYGVKD. V shed 2 bases and J shed 5 bases, with 18 bases lying between them. CDR3 in DNA: TGTGCCATCAGTGAGGTAGTTCCCCGGGAGGGGAATGAAAAACTGTTTTTT. Amino acids: CAISEVVPREGNEKLFF.

The chain joins TRBV4-1 to TRBJ2-7; no firm D call. This CDR3 spans 13 amino acids. The germline CDR1 and CDR2 sequences are MGHRA and YSYEKL. Deletions cut 2 bases from V and 0 bases from J, with 5 bases between. CDR3 sequence (DNA): TGCGCCAGCAGCCAAAGTAGCTCCTACGAGCAGTACTTC. This translates into CASSQSSSYEQYF.

The gene calls are TRBV27 and TRBJ1-6; no reliable D call. With 8 bases removed from V and 0 bases from J, the gap between germline ends came to 11 bases. Germline V gene lookup returns CDR1 MNHEY and CDR2 SMNVEV (reference sequence). The CDR3 is 15 residues long. This chain's CDR3 is CASGLRSSYNSPLHF. CDR3 DNA sequence: TGTGCCAGCGGCCTCAGGAGCTCCTATAATTCACCCCTCCACTTT.

The gene calls are TRBV19 and TRBJ1-6; the D gene is possibly TRBD1 (5 bases). Trimming stripped 10 bases from V and 6 bases from J, with 19 bases between. Looked up from germline, CDR1 is LNHDA and CDR2 is SQIVND (reference sequence). The CDR3 length is 15 residues. CDR3 sequence (DNA): TGTGCCACCACCCCCACACGGGGCAGTAATTCACCCCTCCACTTT. This codes for CATTPTRGSNSPLHF.

The V and J genes are TRBV6-5 and TRBJ1-1; no reliable D call. The germline V and J ends were trimmed by 7 bases and 8 bases, with 23 bases remaining between them. CDR1 and CDR2 from the germline V gene are MNHEY and SVGAGI. CDR3 size: 15 residues. The CDR3 sequence: CASNPLAGSYAEAFF. The CDR3, as DNA: TGTGCCAGCAATCCCCTTGCGGGCTCCTATGCCGAAGCTTTCTTT.

This clone was seen a handful of times. This sequence joins TRBV19 and TRBJ1-1, with 8 bases that match TRBD1. The ends lost 5 bases at V and 0 bases at J; junction bases unmatched: 8. CDR3 size: 16 residues. CDR1 and CDR2 from the germline V gene are LNHDA and SQIVND (reference sequence). CDR3 amino acids: CASSLQGGPMNTEAFF. In DNA, the CDR3 is TGTGCCAGTAGTTTACAGGGGGGGCCCATGAACACTGAAGCTTTCTTT.

The chain carries TRBV19 and TRBJ1-1, with no clear D. Germline CDR1 reads LNHDA; CDR2 reads SQIVND (reference sequence). Trimming removed 6 bases at V and 4 bases at J, with 12 bases between. The CDR3 is made up of 13 amino acids. Written as DNA, the CDR3 is TGTGCCAGTAGGCATACGGGGATCACTGAAGCTTTCTTT. This codes for CASRHTGITEAFF.

This clone has a single count. The chain joins TRBV2 to TRBJ2-7; no clear D. CDR3 length: 13 residues. Germline V CDR1 and CDR2: SNHLY, FYNNEI. The V and J ends lost 8 bases and 4 bases respectively, with 15 bases between them. Written as DNA, the CDR3 is TGTGCCAGCGAGAACGTCCTTTCGTACGAGCAGTACTTC. It specifies CASENVLSYEQYF.

The chain is built from TRBV6-4 and TRBJ1-1; a possible D gene is TRBD1 (5 bases). Trimming removed 6 bases from V and 1 base from J, with 12 bases in between. CDR3 length: 14 residues. CDR1 and CDR2 from the germline V gene are MRHNA and SNTAGT. CDR3 sequence: CASSPDTQNTEAFF. DNA for the CDR3: TGTGCCAGCAGCCCGGACACGCAGAACACTGAAGCTTTCTTT.

This chain joins TRBV5-1 and TRBJ2-7, with D possibly being TRBD2 (5 bases). V lost 3 bases to trimming and J lost 3 bases, with 7 bases between them. This CDR3 has 12 residues. CDR1 is SGHRS and CDR2 is YFSETQ in the germline V gene. This CDR3 reads CASSSEGYEQYF. In DNA, the CDR3 is TGCGCCAGCAGCTCCGAGGGCTACGAGCAGTACTTC. The whole variable domain, filled in from reference TRBV5-1 and TRBJ2-7, reads KAGVTQTPRYLIKTRGQQVTLSCSPISGHRSVSWYQQTPGQGLQFLFEYFSETQRNKGNFPGRFSGRQFSNSRSEMNVSTLELGDSALYLCASSSEGYEQYFGPGTRLTVT.

This rearrangement joins TRBV5-4 to TRBJ2-5, with D perhaps TRBD2 (7 bases). Trimming removed 0 bases from V and 5 bases from J, with 11 bases in between. Per the germline V gene, CDR1 is SGHNT and CDR2 is YYREEE (reference sequence). CDR3 size: 14 residues. CDR3 residues: CASSLAGGAETQYF. The CDR3 nucleotides are TGTGCCAGCAGCTTGGCGGGGGGCGCCGAGACCCAGTACTTC.

The J gene is TRBJ1-5, the V gene TRBV6-5; TRBD1 matches at 7 bases. V was clipped by 6 bases and J by 7 bases; unmatched bases: 6. Germline assignment: CDR1 MNHEY and CDR2 SVGAGI. The CDR3 has 13 amino acids. The DNA for the CDR3 is TGTGCCAGCAGCCGACAGGGCGGACAGCCCCAGCATTTT. This gives the protein CASSRQGGQPQHF.

The CDR3 DNA follows: TGTGCCAGCAGTTACTCGTCACAAACAAACAGAACTGAAGCTTTCTTT. This gives the protein CASSYSSQTNRTEAFF. The rearrangement joins TRBV6-5 to TRBJ1-1; D is uncertain. The CDR3 contains 16 residues. Trimming shortened V by 0 bases and J by 5 bases, and 16 bases separated the two germline ends. Germline V gene lookup returns CDR1 MNHEY and CDR2 SVGAGI.

The V gene is TRBV11-3, the J gene TRBJ2-1, with D possibly matching TRBD2 (6 bases). The germline V gene has CDR1 SGHNT and CDR2 YENEEA. The CDR3 has 14 residues. Trimming removed 0 bases at V and 6 bases at J, with 9 bases between. The CDR3 is CASSLDRRGNEQFF. CDR3 nucleotide sequence: TGTGCCAGCAGCTTAGATAGGAGGGGCAATGAGCAGTTCTTC.

This clone was seen only once. V is TRBV6-2 or TRBV6-3 and J is TRBJ1-6; a possible D gene is TRBD1 (5 bases). The CDR3 runs to 15 residues. Germline CDR1 MNHEY, CDR2 SVGEGT. V was pared by 4 bases and J by 3 bases, with 10 bases between. The CDR3 coding sequence is TGTGCCAGCAGTTTCGGGACTGTCTATAATTCACCCCTCCACTTT. It encodes CASSFGTVYNSPLHF.

This chain connects TRBV19 to TRBJ2-7; no reliable D call. The V gene's germline CDR1 is LNHDA and CDR2 SQIVND (reference sequence). Deletions cut 5 bases from V and 3 bases from J, with 11 bases between. This CDR3 contains 13 residues. The CDR3 loop is CASSPQRNYEQYF. CDR3 DNA sequence: TGTGCCAGTAGTCCTCAGAGGAACTACGAGCAGTACTTC. Drawing the rest from reference TRBV19 and TRBJ2-7, the complete variable domain is DGGITQSPKYLFRKEGQNVTLSCEQNLNHDAMYWYRQDPGQGLRLIYYSQIVNDFQKGDIAEGYSVSREKKESFPLTVTSAQKNPTAFYLCASSPQRNYEQYFGPGTRLTVT.

This chain connects TRBV27 to TRBJ2-7; TRBD2 aligns across 10 bases. V lost 5 bases, J lost 6 bases, and 13 bases stayed unmatched. Germline CDR1 and CDR2: MNHEY and SMNVEV (reference sequence). The CDR3 has 16 residues. The CDR3 here is CASSSSGRPPGLEQYF. CDR3 DNA: TGTGCCAGCAGTAGTAGCGGGAGGCCCCCTGGGCTCGAGCAGTACTTC.

The chain combines TRBV11-2 with TRBJ2-3; 8 nucleotides line up with TRBD2. Germline-derived CDR1 and CDR2 are SGHAT and FQNNGV. The CDR3 sequence is 15 residues long. J was trimmed by 6 bases and V by 1 base; bases with no gene match: 6. CDR3 DNA: TGTGCCAGCAGCTTAGGGGCGGGGGGAAGTGATACGCAGTATTTT. It is translated as CASSLGAGGSDTQYF.